Presented here are 3 T cell receptor beta chains from one specimen sequenced in a study of OX40 agonist ivuxolimab in advanced cancers. Assay: immunoSEQ multiplex PCR; the TCRdb copy retains only in-frame clones and omits some. Here the sample spans around 63,000 clones, around nine tenths being singletons. The input for sequencing was CD4+ or CD8+ T cells sorted from blood, taken in a trial of the OX40 agonist ivuxolimab. Every receptor here comes from an adult with an advanced solid tumor such as melanoma, head and neck, liver or kidney cancer.

V is TRBV6-5 and J is TRBJ2-1, with D perhaps matching TRBD1 (5 bases). There are 15 residues in the CDR3. V shed 5 bases and J shed 0 bases, with 11 bases lying between them. Germline V gene lookup returns CDR1 MNHEY and CDR2 SVGAGI. CDR3 nucleotide sequence: TGTGCCAGCAGTCGGACACCCAGCTCCTACAATGAGCAGTTCTTC. Translating it yields CASSRTPSSYNEQFF.

CDR3 bases: TGTGCCAGCAGCTATTGGACAGGGAACTCCTACGAGCAGTACTTC. Its protein product is CASSYWTGNSYEQYF. The chain combines TRBV2 with TRBJ2-7, with 8 bases lining up with TRBD1. Germline V lookup: CDR1 SNHLY, CDR2 FYNNEI. The CDR3 runs to 15 residues. V trimming: 6 bases; J trimming: 0 bases; junction bases outside the gene matches: 7.

The genes are TRBV4-2 and TRBJ2-7; 9 positions match TRBD2. V trimming: 2 bases; J trimming: 5 bases; junction bases outside the gene matches: 4. CDR1 is LGHNA and CDR2 is YNFKEQ in the germline V gene. The CDR3 sequence is 14 residues long. The CDR3 sequence: CASSQLAGFDEQYF. CDR3 nucleotides: TGTGCCAGCAGCCAACTAGCGGGATTTGACGAGCAGTACTTC.